The entry below describes one TCR beta chain. This record belongs to a study of graft-versus-host responses after intestinal transplantation. Study-level background: Multivisceral, liver-intestinal, or isolated intestinal transplants were performed in recipients. The study gave all recipients anti-thymocyte globulin induction, then tacrolimus and steroids for roughly 3 years.

Graft tissue was processed to release intraepithelial and lamina propria lymphocytes. The method was immunoSEQ multiplex PCR; TCRdb's version includes in-frame clones alone and lacks a portion of them. The data show about 14,000 clones, with under 85% seen just once and around 3.9% held by the top ten. The CDR3 runs to 13 residues. Germline V gene data show CDR1 as MNHEY and CDR2 as SMNVEV (reference sequence). The germline V and J ends were trimmed by 10 bases and 2 bases, with 14 bases remaining between them. The sample here was ileum tissue, taken roughly 26 days after intestinal transplant. The rearrangement links TRBV27 to TRBJ1-1; D remains unclear. This sequence was found in a human patient who received an intestinal transplant, so some T cells may come from the graft donor. For the CDR3, the DNA is TGTGCCATTGGAGAAAACCCCAACACTGAAGCTTTCTTT. This sequence encodes CAIGENPNTEAFF.